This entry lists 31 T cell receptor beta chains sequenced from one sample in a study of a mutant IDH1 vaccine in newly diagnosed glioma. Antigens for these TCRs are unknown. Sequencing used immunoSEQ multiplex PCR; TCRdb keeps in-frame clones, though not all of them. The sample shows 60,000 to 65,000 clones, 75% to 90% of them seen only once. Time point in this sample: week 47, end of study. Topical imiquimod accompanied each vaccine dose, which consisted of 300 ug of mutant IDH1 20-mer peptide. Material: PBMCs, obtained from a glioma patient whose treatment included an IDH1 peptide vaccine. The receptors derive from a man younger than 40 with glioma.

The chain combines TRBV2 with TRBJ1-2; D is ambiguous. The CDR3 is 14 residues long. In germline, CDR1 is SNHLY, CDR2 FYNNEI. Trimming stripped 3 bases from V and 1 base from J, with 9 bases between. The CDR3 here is CASSDRGNNYGYTF. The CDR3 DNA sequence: TGTGCCAGCAGTGACCGCGGGAATAACTATGGCTACACCTTC.

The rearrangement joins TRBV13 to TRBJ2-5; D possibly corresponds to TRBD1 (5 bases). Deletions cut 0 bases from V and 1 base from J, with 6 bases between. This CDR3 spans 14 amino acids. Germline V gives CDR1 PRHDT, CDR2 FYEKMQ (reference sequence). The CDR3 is CASSLGQGQETQYF. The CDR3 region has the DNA TGTGCCAGCAGCTTAGGGCAGGGCCAAGAGACCCAGTACTTC.

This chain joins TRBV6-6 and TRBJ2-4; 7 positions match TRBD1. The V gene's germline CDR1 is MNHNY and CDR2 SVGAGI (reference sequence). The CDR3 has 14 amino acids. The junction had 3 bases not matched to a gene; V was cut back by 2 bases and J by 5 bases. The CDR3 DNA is TGTGCCAGCAGTTACCAAGGGACAGAAAACATTCAGTACTTC. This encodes CASSYQGTENIQYF.

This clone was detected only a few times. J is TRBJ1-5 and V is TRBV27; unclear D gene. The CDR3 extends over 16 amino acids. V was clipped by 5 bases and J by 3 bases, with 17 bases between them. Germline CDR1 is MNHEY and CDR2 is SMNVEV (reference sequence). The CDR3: CASSPRSLLFNQPQHF. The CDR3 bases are TGTGCCAGCAGTCCACGCAGCCTACTTTTCAATCAGCCCCAGCATTTT.

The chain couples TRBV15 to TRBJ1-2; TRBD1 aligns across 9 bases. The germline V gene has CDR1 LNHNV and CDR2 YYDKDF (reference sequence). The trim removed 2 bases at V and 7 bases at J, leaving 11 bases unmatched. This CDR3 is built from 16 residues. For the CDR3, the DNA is TGTGCCACCAGCAGAAATCCCGGGACAGGGCTTGGTGGCTACACCTTC. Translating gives CATSRNPGTGLGGYTF.

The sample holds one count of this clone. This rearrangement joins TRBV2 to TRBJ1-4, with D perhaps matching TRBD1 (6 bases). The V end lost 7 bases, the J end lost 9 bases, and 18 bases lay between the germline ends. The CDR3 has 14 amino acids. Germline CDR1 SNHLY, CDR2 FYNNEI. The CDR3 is CASTQGGREKKLFF. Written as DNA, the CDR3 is TGTGCCAGCACCCAAGGGGGGAGGGAGAAAAAACTGTTTTTT.

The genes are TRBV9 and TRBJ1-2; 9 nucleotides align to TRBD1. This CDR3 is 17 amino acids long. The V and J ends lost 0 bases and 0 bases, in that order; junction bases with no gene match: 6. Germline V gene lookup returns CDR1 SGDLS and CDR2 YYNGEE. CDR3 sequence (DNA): TGTGCCAGCAGCGTAGCCGCCACAGGGGGCACTAACTATGGCTACACCTTC. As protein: CASSVAATGGTNYGYTF.

The CDR3 protein is CASTKVGGETQYF. The DNA for the CDR3 is TGTGCCAGCACCAAGGTCGGGGGAGAGACCCAGTACTTC. The chain has TRBV5-5 and TRBJ2-5, with D tentatively TRBD2 (6 bases). Trimming left V 6 bases short and J 4 bases short, with 13 bases between. There are 13 residues in the CDR3. Germline V CDR1 and CDR2: SGHKS, YYEKEE (reference sequence).

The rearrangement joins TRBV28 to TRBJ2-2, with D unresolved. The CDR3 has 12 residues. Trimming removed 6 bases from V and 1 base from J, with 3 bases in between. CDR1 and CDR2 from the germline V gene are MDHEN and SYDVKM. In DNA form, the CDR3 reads TGTGCCAGCAGCTTGAACACCGGGGAGCTGTTTTTT. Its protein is CASSLNTGELFF. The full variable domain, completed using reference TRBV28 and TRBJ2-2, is DVKVTQSSRYLVKRTGEKVFLECVQDMDHENMFWYRQDPGLGLRLIYFSYDVKMKEKGDIPEGYSVSREKKERFSLILESASTNQTSMYLCASSLNTGELFFGEGSRLTVL.

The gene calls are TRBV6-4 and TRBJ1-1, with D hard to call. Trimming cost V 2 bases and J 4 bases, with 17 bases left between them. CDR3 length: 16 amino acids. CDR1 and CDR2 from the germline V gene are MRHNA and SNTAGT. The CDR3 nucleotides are TGTGCCAGCAGTGACAGGGCGCACCCTAAGGGCACTGAAGCTTTCTTT. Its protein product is CASSDRAHPKGTEAFF.

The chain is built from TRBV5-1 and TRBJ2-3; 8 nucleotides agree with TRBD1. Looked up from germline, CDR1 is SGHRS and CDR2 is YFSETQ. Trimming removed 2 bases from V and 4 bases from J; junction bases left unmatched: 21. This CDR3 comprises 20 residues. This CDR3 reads CASSLKFRDRGRSGADTQYF. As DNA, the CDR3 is TGCGCCAGCAGCTTAAAGTTCCGTGACAGGGGAAGGTCTGGGGCAGATACGCAGTATTTT.

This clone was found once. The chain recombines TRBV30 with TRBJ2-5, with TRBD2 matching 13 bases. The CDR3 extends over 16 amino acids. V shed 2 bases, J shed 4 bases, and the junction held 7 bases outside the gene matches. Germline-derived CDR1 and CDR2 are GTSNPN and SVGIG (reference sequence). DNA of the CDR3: TGTGCCTGGAGTCCTGGACTAGCGGGGGTCGGAGAGACCCAGTACTTC. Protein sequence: CAWSPGLAGVGETQYF.

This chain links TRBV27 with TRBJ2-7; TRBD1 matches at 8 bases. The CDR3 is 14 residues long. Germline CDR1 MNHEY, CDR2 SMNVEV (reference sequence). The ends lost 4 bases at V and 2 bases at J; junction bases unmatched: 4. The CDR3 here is CASSSRTGPYEQYF. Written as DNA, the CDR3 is TGTGCCAGCAGTTCGCGGACAGGGCCCTACGAGCAGTACTTC.

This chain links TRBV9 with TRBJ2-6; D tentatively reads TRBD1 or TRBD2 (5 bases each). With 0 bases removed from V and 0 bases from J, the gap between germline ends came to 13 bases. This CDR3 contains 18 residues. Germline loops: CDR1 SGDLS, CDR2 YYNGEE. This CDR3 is CASSVEWGSYSGANVLTF. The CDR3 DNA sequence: TGTGCCAGCAGCGTAGAGTGGGGGTCGTACTCTGGGGCCAACGTCCTGACTTTC.

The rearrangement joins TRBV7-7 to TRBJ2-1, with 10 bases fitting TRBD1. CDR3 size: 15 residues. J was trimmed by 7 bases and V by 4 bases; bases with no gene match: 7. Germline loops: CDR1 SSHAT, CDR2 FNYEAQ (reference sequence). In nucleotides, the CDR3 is TGTGCCAGCAGCTCCGGGACAGGGGTAGGGAATGAGCAGTTCTTC. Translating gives CASSSGTGVGNEQFF.

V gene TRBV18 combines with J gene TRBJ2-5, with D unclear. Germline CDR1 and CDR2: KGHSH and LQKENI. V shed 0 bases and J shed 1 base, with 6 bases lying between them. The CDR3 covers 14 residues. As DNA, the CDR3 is TGTGCCAGCTCACCACCCCTACCCCAAGAGACCCAGTACTTC. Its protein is CASSPPLPQETQYF.

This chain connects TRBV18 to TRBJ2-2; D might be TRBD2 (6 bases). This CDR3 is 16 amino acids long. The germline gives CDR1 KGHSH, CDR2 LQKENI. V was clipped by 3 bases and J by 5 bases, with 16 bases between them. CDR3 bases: TGTGCCAGCTCACCTCGAAGGCGGGGCGGGACCGGGGAGCTGTTTTTT. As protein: CASSPRRRGGTGELFF.

This chain's CDR3 is CASPLLGNYGYTF. The DNA for the CDR3 is TGTGCCAGCCCCTTACTCGGGAACTATGGCTACACCTTC. V and J are TRBV18 and TRBJ1-2; no firm D call. The CDR3 covers 13 residues. V was cut by 8 bases and J by 2 bases, with 12 bases left in between. CDR1 and CDR2 from the germline V gene are KGHSH and LQKENI.

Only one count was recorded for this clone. The chain's CDR3 is CAISESWAGNTGELFF. For the CDR3, the DNA is TGTGCCATCAGTGAGTCGTGGGCAGGGAACACCGGGGAGCTGTTTTTT. The V gene is TRBV10-3, the J gene TRBJ2-2; no definite D call. Between the trimmed V and J ends, which lost 0 bases and 1 base, there was a span of 9 bases. The CDR3 consists of 16 residues. Germline values: CDR1 ENHRY, CDR2 SYGVKD.

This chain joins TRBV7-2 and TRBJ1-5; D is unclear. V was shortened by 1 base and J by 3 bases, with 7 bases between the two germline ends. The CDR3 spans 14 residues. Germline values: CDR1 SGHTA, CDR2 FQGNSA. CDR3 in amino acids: CASSLGVNNQPQHF. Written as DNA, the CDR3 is TGTGCCAGCAGCTTAGGGGTTAACAATCAGCCCCAGCATTTT.

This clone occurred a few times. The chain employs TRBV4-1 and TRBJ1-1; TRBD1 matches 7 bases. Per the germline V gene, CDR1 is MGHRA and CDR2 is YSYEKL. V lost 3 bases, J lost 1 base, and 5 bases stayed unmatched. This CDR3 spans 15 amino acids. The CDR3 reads CASSHAGGGNTEAFF. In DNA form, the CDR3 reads TGCGCCAGCAGCCATGCAGGGGGTGGGAACACTGAAGCTTTCTTT.

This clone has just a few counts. CDR3 loop: CASRAGGNAGELFF. The DNA of the CDR3 is TGTGCCAGCCGTGCGGGGGGCAACGCCGGGGAGCTGTTTTTT. The chain links TRBV7-9 to TRBJ2-2, with 8 bases that match TRBD2. J gave up 6 bases and V 8 bases, and 8 bases lay outside the gene matches. Germline V gene data show CDR1 as SEHNR and CDR2 as FQNEAQ (reference sequence). The CDR3 runs to 14 residues.

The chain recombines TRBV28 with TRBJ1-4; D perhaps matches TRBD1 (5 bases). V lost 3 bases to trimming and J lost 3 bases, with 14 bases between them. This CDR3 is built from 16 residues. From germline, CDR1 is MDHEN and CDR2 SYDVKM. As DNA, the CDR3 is TGTGCCAGCAGTTTTTGGTCAGACAGATCTAATGAAAAACTGTTTTTT. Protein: CASSFWSDRSNEKLFF.

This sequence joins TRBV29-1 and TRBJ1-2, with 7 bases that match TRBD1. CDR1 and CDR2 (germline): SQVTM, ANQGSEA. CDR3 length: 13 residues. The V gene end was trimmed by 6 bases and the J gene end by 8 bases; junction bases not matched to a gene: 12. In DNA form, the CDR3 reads TGCAGCGTCGGAAAGGGGGCCGCGAGCGGCTACACCTTC. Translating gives CSVGKGAASGYTF.

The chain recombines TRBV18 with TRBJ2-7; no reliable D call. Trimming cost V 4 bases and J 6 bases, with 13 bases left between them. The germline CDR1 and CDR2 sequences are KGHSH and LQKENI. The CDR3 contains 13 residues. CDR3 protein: CASSRGLIAEQYF. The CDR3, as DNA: TGTGCCAGCTCACGGGGTCTCATCGCCGAGCAGTACTTC.

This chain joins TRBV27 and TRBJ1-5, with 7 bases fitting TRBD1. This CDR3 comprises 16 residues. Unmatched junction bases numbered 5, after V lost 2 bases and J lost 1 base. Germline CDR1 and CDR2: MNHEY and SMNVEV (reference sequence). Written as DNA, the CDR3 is TGTGCCAGCAGTTTAGGCAGGGGGAAGAGCAATCAGCCCCAGCATTTT. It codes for CASSLGRGKSNQPQHF.

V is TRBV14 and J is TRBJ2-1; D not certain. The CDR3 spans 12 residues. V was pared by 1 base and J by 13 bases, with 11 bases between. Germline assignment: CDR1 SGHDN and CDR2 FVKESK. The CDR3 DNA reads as TGTGCCAGCAGCCAAGCGAACTACGATCAGTTCTTC. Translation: CASSQANYDQFF. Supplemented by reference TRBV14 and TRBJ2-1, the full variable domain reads EAGVTQFPSHSVIEKGQTVTLRCDPISGHDNLYWYRRVMGKEIKFLLHFVKESKQDESGMPNNRFLAERTGGTYSTLKVQPAELEDSGVYFCASSQANYDQFFGPGTRLTVL.

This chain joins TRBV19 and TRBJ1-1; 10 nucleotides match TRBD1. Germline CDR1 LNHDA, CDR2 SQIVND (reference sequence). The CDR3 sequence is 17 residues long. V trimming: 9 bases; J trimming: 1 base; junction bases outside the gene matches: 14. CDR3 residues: CASNDAGTGVTNTEAFF. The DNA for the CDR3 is TGTGCCAGCAATGATGCCGGGACAGGGGTTACGAACACTGAAGCTTTCTTT.

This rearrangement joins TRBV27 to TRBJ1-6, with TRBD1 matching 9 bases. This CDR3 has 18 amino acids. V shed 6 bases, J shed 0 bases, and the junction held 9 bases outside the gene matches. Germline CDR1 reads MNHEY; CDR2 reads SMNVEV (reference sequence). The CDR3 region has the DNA TGTGCCAGCAGCCAAGGGACAGGGTTGAGCTCCTATAATTCACCCCTCCACTTT. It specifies CASSQGTGLSSYNSPLHF.

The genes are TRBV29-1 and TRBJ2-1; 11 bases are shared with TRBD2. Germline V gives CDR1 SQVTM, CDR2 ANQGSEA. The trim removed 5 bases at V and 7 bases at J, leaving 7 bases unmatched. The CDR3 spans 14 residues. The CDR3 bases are TGCAGCGTTTTAGCGGGGGGGATCAGGAATGAGCAGTTCTTC. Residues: CSVLAGGIRNEQFF.

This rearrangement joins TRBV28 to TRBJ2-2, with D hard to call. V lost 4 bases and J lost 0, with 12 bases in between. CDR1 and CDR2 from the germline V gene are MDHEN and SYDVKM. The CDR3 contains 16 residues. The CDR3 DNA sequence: TGTGCCAGCAGTTCTTACAGACGTTCGAACACCGGGGAGCTGTTTTTT. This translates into CASSSYRRSNTGELFF. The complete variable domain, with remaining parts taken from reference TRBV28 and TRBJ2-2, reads DVKVTQSSRYLVKRTGEKVFLECVQDMDHENMFWYRQDPGLGLRLIYFSYDVKMKEKGDIPEGYSVSREKKERFSLILESASTNQTSMYLCASSSYRRSNTGELFFGEGSRLTVL.